This T cell receptor beta chain came from a study of cytomegalovirus exposure and HLA in healthy donors. Study as a whole: Within an early data release were 85 million or so unique TCRs drawn from HLA-typed donors.

Amplification used 60 Vbeta primers and 13 Jbeta primers. Here immunoSEQ multiplex PCR was the method, and the copy in TCRdb shows in-frame clones only, minus some. The table lists approximately 290,000 clones, 75% to 85% of them singletons. Comments on this clone: Its antigen is still unknown.

General study findings and limits: In an earlier analysis, productive rearrangement rates for most beta V segments clustered near 87% or 30%. Cytomegalovirus-associated TCR beta chains were listed, numbering 164. In a later analysis, an Asian-associated ancestry cluster reportedly showed fewer N-insertions than the roughly 730-donor mean.

The CDR3 totals 18 residues. CDR1 is SGHRS, CDR2 YFSETQ, per germline. The V segment lost 2 bases and the J segment 5 bases; nucleotides outside the gene matches: 13. This receptor was identified in a girl aged 2-10 years in good health and CMV-seronegative. This chain connects TRBV5-1 to TRBJ2-5; the match to TRBD2 covers 12 bases. Sequenced material: PBMCs. CDR3 loop: CASSFRLAGEGVDETQYF. DNA of the CDR3: TGCGCCAGCAGCTTTAGACTAGCGGGAGAAGGGGTGGATGAGACCCAGTACTTC.